Listed here are 5 T cell receptor beta chains from one sample, sequenced in a study of cytomegalovirus exposure and HLA in healthy donors. The PCR made use of 60 Vbeta and 13 Jbeta primers. The assay was immunoSEQ multiplex PCR, and TCRdb's table has in-frame clones only and misses some. Counted here are over 150,000 clones, roughly 78% occurring once; the ten biggest clones make up over 10%. Sequencing used PBMCs. These TCRs come from a woman in her forties or fifties in good health and CMV-seropositive.

This clone came up once. The chain carries TRBV7-9 and TRBJ2-1; D ambiguous. From germline, CDR1 is SEHNR and CDR2 FQNEAQ (reference sequence). V lost 5 bases, J lost 1 base, and 9 bases lay in between. The CDR3 totals 14 residues. The CDR3 DNA follows: TGTGCCAGCAGCCCTTCTATATCCTACAATGAGCAGTTCTTC. Its protein is CASSPSISYNEQFF.

The chain couples TRBV6-5 to TRBJ2-7, with 9 bases that match TRBD1. The CDR3 consists of 15 residues. Trimming removed 2 bases from V and 6 bases from J; junction bases left unmatched: 8. In germline, CDR1 is MNHEY, CDR2 SVGAGI. CDR3 residues: CASSYEAQGAREQYF. CDR3 nucleotides: TGTGCCAGCAGTTACGAAGCACAGGGGGCTCGCGAGCAGTACTTC.

This chain uses TRBV6-5 with TRBJ2-2; tentatively, D is TRBD2 (5 bases). This CDR3 region has 13 residues. CDR1 is MNHEY and CDR2 is SVGAGI in the germline V gene. The V and J ends lost 5 bases and 3 bases respectively, with 7 bases between them. The chain's CDR3 is CASSPRDTGELFF. CDR3 nucleotides: TGTGCCAGCAGTCCGAGGGACACCGGGGAGCTGTTTTTT.

The chain combines TRBV6-5 with TRBJ2-3; 8 bases are shared with TRBD2. The CDR3 has 14 residues. The V gene's germline CDR1 is MNHEY and CDR2 SVGAGI. Trimming at V came to 8 bases and at J to 1 base, leaving 5 bases not matched to a gene. The CDR3 DNA is TGTGCCAGCCAATCGACTAGCGGCACAGATACGCAGTATTTT. Protein product: CASQSTSGTDTQYF.

This rearrangement joins TRBV7-9 to TRBJ2-5; a possible D gene is TRBD1 (6 bases). Germline CDR1 reads SEHNR; CDR2 reads FQNEAQ (reference sequence). The CDR3 has 17 amino acids. V was shortened by 4 bases and J by 7 bases, with 25 bases between the two germline ends. As DNA, the CDR3 is TGTGCCAGCAGCTCGTTTAAGGGGCCTACAGGGAAAGGGACCCAGTACTTC. Translated: CASSSFKGPTGKGTQYF.